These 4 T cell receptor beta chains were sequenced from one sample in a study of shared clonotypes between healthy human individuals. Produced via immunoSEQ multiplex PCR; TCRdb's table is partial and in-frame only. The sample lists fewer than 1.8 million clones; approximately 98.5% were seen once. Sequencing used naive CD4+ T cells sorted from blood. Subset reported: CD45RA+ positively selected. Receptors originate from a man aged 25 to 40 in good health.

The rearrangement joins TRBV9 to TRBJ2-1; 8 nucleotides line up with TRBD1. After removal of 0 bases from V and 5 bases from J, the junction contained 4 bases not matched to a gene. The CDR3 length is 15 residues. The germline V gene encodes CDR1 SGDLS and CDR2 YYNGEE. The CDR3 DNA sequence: TGTGCCAGCAGCGTAGCAGGGGGCGCTAACAATGAGCAGTTCTTC. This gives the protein CASSVAGGANNEQFF.

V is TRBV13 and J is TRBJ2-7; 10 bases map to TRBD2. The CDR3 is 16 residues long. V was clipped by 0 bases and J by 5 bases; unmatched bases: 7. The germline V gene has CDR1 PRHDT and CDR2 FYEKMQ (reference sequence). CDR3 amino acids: CASSLGLAGDRNEQYF. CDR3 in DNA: TGTGCCAGCAGCTTAGGGCTAGCGGGAGACAGAAACGAGCAGTACTTC.

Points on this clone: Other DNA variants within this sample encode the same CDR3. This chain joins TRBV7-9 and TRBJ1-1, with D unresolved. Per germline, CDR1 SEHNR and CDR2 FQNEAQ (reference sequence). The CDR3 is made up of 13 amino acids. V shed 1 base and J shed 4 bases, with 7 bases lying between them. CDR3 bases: TGTGCCAGCAGCTTAGATAGGGCCACTGAAGCTTTCTTT. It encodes CASSLDRATEAFF.

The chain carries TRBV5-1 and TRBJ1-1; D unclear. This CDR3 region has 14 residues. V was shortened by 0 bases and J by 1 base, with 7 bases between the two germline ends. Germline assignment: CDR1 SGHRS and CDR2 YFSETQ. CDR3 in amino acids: CASSLGTWNTEAFF. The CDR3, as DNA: TGCGCCAGCAGCTTGGGAACATGGAACACTGAAGCTTTCTTT.